The TCR beta chain under discussion was sequenced for a study of beta chain features in type 1 diabetes. The CDR3 consists of 14 residues. Germline CDR1 MDHEN, CDR2 SYDVKM. V shed 3 bases and J shed 10 bases, with 17 bases lying between them. As concerns this clone: Its antigen is not known.

The isolated RNA, all of it, was reverse transcribed, so expressed TCRB transcripts were what got sequenced. Using immunoSEQ multiplex PCR, the repertoire was profiled, and TCRdb retains in-frame clones only, with some absent. Among nearly 350,000 clones listed, around 8% were seen once. General study results and limits: Insertions at VDJ junctions were less frequent in type 1 diabetes patients. These patients also deleted more nucleotides at the same junctions. TCRB repertoires of naive, central memory and Treg cells appeared more similar among patients than among healthy donors.

A single heparinised blood sample, averaging approximately 100 mL, was obtained per donor. CD4+ naive, central memory, regulatory and stem cell-like memory cells were sorted via CD45RO/CCR7/CD25/CD127/CD95/CD27. The sequenced sample consisted of central memory CD4+ T cells from blood. The genes are TRBV28 and TRBJ2-3; the D is unclear. The sequence derives from a woman aged 18 to 35 in good health. CDR3 amino acids: CASSLLVDLSPQYF. Written as DNA, the CDR3 is TGTGCCAGCAGTTTGTTGGTTGATCTGAGCCCGCAGTATTTT.